Listed below are T cell receptor beta chains from one sample, sequenced in a study of shared clonotypes between healthy human individuals. Only in-frame clones appear in the TCRdb table, and some are missing; sequencing was by immunoSEQ multiplex PCR. The sample lists around 2,000,000 clones, about 94% occurring once. The specimen was naive CD8+ T cells sorted from blood. The receptors were sampled from a man between 18 and 35 years old in good health. Both conserved end residues are part of each CDR3. Fields, in order: CDR3 DNA, CDR3 protein, V gene, J gene, clone size, CDR3 length, D gene. A D gene is named only where the DNA matches it firmly. The listing skips clone size in some rows; elsewhere it reads once, few, many or a size class.

cdr3_nt: TGTGCCAGCAGCGTAGGATTGTCTACTGAAGCTTTCTTT; cdr3_aa: CASSVGLSTEAFF; v_call: TRBV9; j_call: TRBJ1-1; clone_size: NA; cdr3_length: 13; d_call: NA
cdr3_nt: TGTGCCAGCAGCTCGGGCCCGGAGGAAGCGCATCCCTACGAGCAGTACTTC; cdr3_aa: CASSSGPEEAHPYEQYF; v_call: TRBV5-6; j_call: TRBJ2-7; clone_size: few; cdr3_length: 17; d_call: NA
cdr3_nt: TGTGCCAGCAGCTTAGGAGAGGGCCCCACAGATACGCAGTATTTT; cdr3_aa: CASSLGEGPTDTQYF; v_call: TRBV7-9; j_call: TRBJ2-3; clone_size: once; cdr3_length: 15; d_call: NA
cdr3_nt: TGCGCCAGCAGCCAAGTTATTGTGTCAGGGCCTGAAAAACTGTTTTTT; cdr3_aa: CASSQVIVSGPEKLFF; v_call: TRBV4-1; j_call: TRBJ1-4; clone_size: NA; cdr3_length: 16; d_call: NA
cdr3_nt: TGTGCCAGCAGTTCAAGGGGGGCCTATGGCTACACCTTC; cdr3_aa: CASSSRGAYGYTF; v_call: TRBV6-5; j_call: TRBJ1-2; clone_size: NA; cdr3_length: 13; d_call: NA
cdr3_nt: TGTGCACCGGACAGTTATCAGCCCCAGCATTTT; cdr3_aa: CAPDSYQPQHF; v_call: TRBV28; j_call: TRBJ1-5; clone_size: NA; cdr3_length: 11; d_call: NA
cdr3_nt: TGTGCCAGCAGTGATCGCGGGACACCTTTAACTAGCGGGAGGGCCTACCTCTACAATGAGCAGTTCTTC; cdr3_aa: CASSDRGTPLTSGRAYLYNEQFF; v_call: TRBV2; j_call: TRBJ2-1; clone_size: NA; cdr3_length: 23; d_call: TRBD2
cdr3_nt: TGTGCCTGGATGACCGGGACCACGAACACCGGGGAGCTGTTTTTT; cdr3_aa: CAWMTGTTNTGELFF; v_call: TRBV30; j_call: TRBJ2-2; clone_size: NA; cdr3_length: 15; d_call: NA
cdr3_nt: TGCGCCAGCAGCCAAAGTAGCGGGAGGGCCGTGACAGATACGCAGTATTTT; cdr3_aa: CASSQSSGRAVTDTQYF; v_call: TRBV4-1; j_call: TRBJ2-3; clone_size: NA; cdr3_length: 17; d_call: TRBD2
cdr3_nt: TGCGCCAGCAGCTTGAGGTCGGACATAGATGGCTACACCTTC; cdr3_aa: CASSLRSDIDGYTF; v_call: TRBV5-1; j_call: TRBJ1-2; clone_size: NA; cdr3_length: 14; d_call: NA
cdr3_nt: TGTGCCAGCAGCCAATTTAACCTCTTTGCAACTAATGAAAAACTGTTTTTT; cdr3_aa: CASSQFNLFATNEKLFF; v_call: TRBV16; j_call: TRBJ1-4; clone_size: NA; cdr3_length: 17; d_call: NA
cdr3_nt: TGTGCCAGCAGTTTAGGCAAATACAATGAGCAGTTCTTC; cdr3_aa: CASSLGKYNEQFF; v_call: TRBV27; j_call: TRBJ2-1; clone_size: once; cdr3_length: 13; d_call: NA
cdr3_nt: TGTGCCAGCAGCTTAAGGGACAGGGGCACTGAAGCTTTCTTT; cdr3_aa: CASSLRDRGTEAFF; v_call: TRBV13; j_call: TRBJ1-1; clone_size: NA; cdr3_length: 14; d_call: TRBD1
cdr3_nt: TGTGCCAGCAGTAAGGAGCAGTACTTC; cdr3_aa: CASSKEQYF; v_call: TRBV6-6; j_call: TRBJ2-7; clone_size: NA; cdr3_length: 9; d_call: NA
cdr3_nt: TGTGCCAGCAGTACAGACAGCTACGAGCAGTACTTC; cdr3_aa: CASSTDSYEQYF; v_call: TRBV28; j_call: TRBJ2-7; clone_size: NA; cdr3_length: 12; d_call: NA
cdr3_nt: TGTGCCAGTAGTTTCTCAGGAAAGGAACTCACCGGGGAGCTGTTTTTT; cdr3_aa: CASSFSGKELTGELFF; v_call: TRBV19; j_call: TRBJ2-2; clone_size: NA; cdr3_length: 16; d_call: NA
cdr3_nt: TGTGCCAGCAGCCCCCCGACAGTCATGAACACTGAAGCTTTCTTT; cdr3_aa: CASSPPTVMNTEAFF; v_call: TRBV7-9; j_call: TRBJ1-1; clone_size: NA; cdr3_length: 15; d_call: NA
cdr3_nt: TGCAGCGGTAGGGACAGCTCCTACGAGCAGTACTTC; cdr3_aa: CSGRDSSYEQYF; v_call: TRBV29-1; j_call: TRBJ2-7; clone_size: NA; cdr3_length: 12; d_call: TRBD1
cdr3_nt: TGTGCCAGCAGTTATTCCGGGACTAGCAGCTTAGGGCAGTTCTTC; cdr3_aa: CASSYSGTSSLGQFF; v_call: TRBV2; j_call: TRBJ2-1; clone_size: once; cdr3_length: 15; d_call: TRBD2
cdr3_nt: TGTGCCAGCAGCCAAGACTTCGGGGGGTCGCAAGAGACCCAGTACTTC; cdr3_aa: CASSQDFGGSQETQYF; v_call: TRBV4-2; j_call: TRBJ2-5; clone_size: NA; cdr3_length: 16; d_call: TRBD2
cdr3_nt: TGTGCCAGCAGTTCCGGGGGTATAGGTGAAAAACTGTTTTTT; cdr3_aa: CASSSGGIGEKLFF; v_call: TRBV9; j_call: TRBJ1-4; clone_size: once; cdr3_length: 14; d_call: NA
cdr3_nt: TGTGCCTGGAGTACTGGACAGGGAACAGATACGCAGTATTTT; cdr3_aa: CAWSTGQGTDTQYF; v_call: TRBV30; j_call: TRBJ2-3; clone_size: NA; cdr3_length: 14; d_call: TRBD1
cdr3_nt: TGTGCCAGCAGCCCGACAGGGGGGAGTTATGACTACACCTTC; cdr3_aa: CASSPTGGSYDYTF; v_call: TRBV28; j_call: TRBJ1-2; clone_size: NA; cdr3_length: 14; d_call: TRBD1
cdr3_nt: TGTGCCAGCAGTTACTCATCAGGGGTTCAGCCCCAGCATTTT; cdr3_aa: CASSYSSGVQPQHF; v_call: TRBV6-5; j_call: TRBJ1-5; clone_size: NA; cdr3_length: 14; d_call: NA
cdr3_nt: TGTGCCAGCAGTCCCCCTGTGATATACGAGCAGTACTTC; cdr3_aa: CASSPPVIYEQYF; v_call: TRBV28; j_call: TRBJ2-7; clone_size: NA; cdr3_length: 13; d_call: NA
cdr3_nt: TGTGCCAGCGGGGCGCTGGGCAATCAGCCCCAGCATTTT; cdr3_aa: CASGALGNQPQHF; v_call: TRBV25-1; j_call: TRBJ1-5; clone_size: NA; cdr3_length: 13; d_call: NA
cdr3_nt: TGCGCCAGCTGGGGACAGACCTACGAGCAGTACTTC; cdr3_aa: CASWGQTYEQYF; v_call: TRBV5-1; j_call: TRBJ2-7; clone_size: NA; cdr3_length: 12; d_call: TRBD1
cdr3_nt: TGTGCCAGCAGTGAAGCGGGGGCCGAGAACACCGGGGAGCTGTTTTTT; cdr3_aa: CASSEAGAENTGELFF; v_call: TRBV2; j_call: TRBJ2-2; clone_size: NA; cdr3_length: 16; d_call: NA
cdr3_nt: TGTGCCAGCAGCTTTGGGGGTTCCTACGAGCAGTACTTC; cdr3_aa: CASSFGGSYEQYF; v_call: TRBV5-4; j_call: TRBJ2-7; clone_size: NA; cdr3_length: 13; d_call: NA
cdr3_nt: TGTGCCAGCAGTTTGGGTGGCTCTGGGGCCAACGTCCTGACTTTC; cdr3_aa: CASSLGGSGANVLTF; v_call: TRBV27; j_call: TRBJ2-6; clone_size: NA; cdr3_length: 15; d_call: NA
cdr3_nt: TGTGCCAGCAGCCCCAGCGGGGGGGCAACTGAGCAGTTCTTC; cdr3_aa: CASSPSGGATEQFF; v_call: TRBV11-2; j_call: TRBJ2-1; clone_size: NA; cdr3_length: 14; d_call: TRBD2
cdr3_nt: TGTGCCAGCAGCTCCGACGGGGGGGATACGCAGTATTTT; cdr3_aa: CASSSDGGDTQYF; v_call: TRBV13; j_call: TRBJ2-3; clone_size: NA; cdr3_length: 13; d_call: TRBD2
cdr3_nt: TGTGCCAGCAGCTTGGGGGGTTTAACTGAAGCTTTCTTT; cdr3_aa: CASSLGGLTEAFF; v_call: TRBV7-6; j_call: TRBJ1-1; clone_size: few; cdr3_length: 13; d_call: NA
cdr3_nt: TGTGCCACCACTAAGGGACAGGGGGTGACAGATACGCAGTATTTT; cdr3_aa: CATTKGQGVTDTQYF; v_call: TRBV15; j_call: TRBJ2-3; clone_size: once; cdr3_length: 15; d_call: TRBD1
cdr3_nt: TGTGCTAGCAGCTTATTTGGGGTGGAGACCCAGTACTTC; cdr3_aa: CASSLFGVETQYF; v_call: TRBV7-7; j_call: TRBJ2-5; clone_size: NA; cdr3_length: 13; d_call: NA
cdr3_nt: TGTGCCAGCAGTGAAGATCCGCTAGGGGCCAAAAACATTCAGTACTTC; cdr3_aa: CASSEDPLGAKNIQYF; v_call: TRBV6-1; j_call: TRBJ2-4; clone_size: NA; cdr3_length: 16; d_call: NA
cdr3_nt: TGTGCCAGCAGTTTCCAGGCGAACACCGGGGAGCTGTTTTTT; cdr3_aa: CASSFQANTGELFF; v_call: TRBV6-5; j_call: TRBJ2-2; clone_size: NA; cdr3_length: 14; d_call: NA
cdr3_nt: TGTGCCAGCAGCTTAGAGGGGCCCAAAGAGACCCAGTACTTC; cdr3_aa: CASSLEGPKETQYF; v_call: TRBV11-3; j_call: TRBJ2-5; clone_size: NA; cdr3_length: 14; d_call: NA
cdr3_nt: TGTGCCAGCAGCAAAGGAGGGACTAGGCTATATGAGCAGTACTTC; cdr3_aa: CASSKGGTRLYEQYF; v_call: TRBV21-1; j_call: TRBJ2-7; clone_size: NA; cdr3_length: 15; d_call: NA
cdr3_nt: TGTGCCAGCAGCACACGGACTAGCGGGATTACCTACGAGCAGTACTTC; cdr3_aa: CASSTRTSGITYEQYF; v_call: TRBV5-6; j_call: TRBJ2-7; clone_size: NA; cdr3_length: 16; d_call: TRBD2
cdr3_nt: TGTGCCAGCAGGTCCCGGGGAGAACCCGACACTGAAGCTTTCTTT; cdr3_aa: CASRSRGEPDTEAFF; v_call: TRBV5-6; j_call: TRBJ1-1; clone_size: NA; cdr3_length: 15; d_call: NA
cdr3_nt: TGTGCCAGCAGCTCCTCTTTAAGTTGGGCAACTAATGAAAAACTGTTTTTT; cdr3_aa: CASSSSLSWATNEKLFF; v_call: TRBV7-9; j_call: TRBJ1-4; clone_size: NA; cdr3_length: 17; d_call: NA
cdr3_nt: TGTGCCAGCAGTTTAGTTGGGACTAGCGTCTTCTACGAGCAGTACTTC; cdr3_aa: CASSLVGTSVFYEQYF; v_call: TRBV27; j_call: TRBJ2-7; clone_size: NA; cdr3_length: 16; d_call: TRBD2
cdr3_nt: TGTGCCATCAGTGAGGGACTGTCCAATTCACCCCTCCACTTT; cdr3_aa: CAISEGLSNSPLHF; v_call: TRBV10-3; j_call: TRBJ1-6; clone_size: NA; cdr3_length: 14; d_call: NA
cdr3_nt: TGCGCCAGCAGCGACCCTCCGTTTGACGAGCAGTACTTC; cdr3_aa: CASSDPPFDEQYF; v_call: TRBV5-1; j_call: TRBJ2-7; clone_size: NA; cdr3_length: 13; d_call: NA
cdr3_nt: TGTGCTAGTGGTTTGGCCGCCGGGACAGGGGTCTATAGCAATCAGCCCCAGCATTTT; cdr3_aa: CASGLAAGTGVYSNQPQHF; v_call: TRBV12-5; j_call: TRBJ1-5; clone_size: NA; cdr3_length: 19; d_call: TRBD1
cdr3_nt: TGTGCCAGTAGTATAGGAGGAAGGGTTCGCACTGAAGCTTTCTTT; cdr3_aa: CASSIGGRVRTEAFF; v_call: TRBV19; j_call: TRBJ1-1; clone_size: NA; cdr3_length: 15; d_call: NA
cdr3_nt: TGTGCCAGCAGCTTAGTCAGTAGGGACATTGAAGCTTTCTTT; cdr3_aa: CASSLVSRDIEAFF; v_call: TRBV7-9; j_call: TRBJ1-1; clone_size: NA; cdr3_length: 14; d_call: NA
cdr3_nt: TGTGCCAGCAGCCCCTCAGGGGCGAACAACTATGGCTACACCTTC; cdr3_aa: CASSPSGANNYGYTF; v_call: TRBV11-2; j_call: TRBJ1-2; clone_size: NA; cdr3_length: 15; d_call: NA
cdr3_nt: TGTGCCAGCAGCTTCCCAAATGAAAAACTGTTTTTT; cdr3_aa: CASSFPNEKLFF; v_call: TRBV11-2; j_call: TRBJ1-4; clone_size: NA; cdr3_length: 12; d_call: NA
cdr3_nt: TGTGCCAGCAGTGAACTGGGGGCCCCTAACTATGGCTACACCTTC; cdr3_aa: CASSELGAPNYGYTF; v_call: TRBV6-1; j_call: TRBJ1-2; clone_size: NA; cdr3_length: 15; d_call: NA
cdr3_nt: TGTGCCAGCGGTTTAACACCATACAATCAGCCCCAGCATTTT; cdr3_aa: CASGLTPYNQPQHF; v_call: TRBV27; j_call: TRBJ1-5; clone_size: NA; cdr3_length: 14; d_call: NA
cdr3_nt: TGTGCCAGCAGTGAGGGGGATCAGCCCCAGCATTTT; cdr3_aa: CASSEGDQPQHF; v_call: TRBV2; j_call: TRBJ1-5; clone_size: NA; cdr3_length: 12; d_call: NA
cdr3_nt: TGTGCCAGCGGCCACCCCGAGCAGCTCCTCAATCAGCCCCAGCATTTT; cdr3_aa: CASGHPEQLLNQPQHF; v_call: TRBV28; j_call: TRBJ1-5; clone_size: NA; cdr3_length: 16; d_call: NA
cdr3_nt: TGTGCCAGTGCTGCCCGGGGGTCACCCTACGAGCAGTACTTC; cdr3_aa: CASAARGSPYEQYF; v_call: TRBV19; j_call: TRBJ2-7; clone_size: NA; cdr3_length: 14; d_call: NA
cdr3_nt: TGTGCCAGCTCAATCAGTTGGTTCATCGAGCAGTACTTC; cdr3_aa: CASSISWFIEQYF; v_call: TRBV6-1; j_call: TRBJ2-7; clone_size: NA; cdr3_length: 13; d_call: NA
cdr3_nt: TGTGCCAGCAGCCCCTGGCGGGGGGCAGATACGCAGTATTTT; cdr3_aa: CASSPWRGADTQYF; v_call: TRBV13; j_call: TRBJ2-3; clone_size: once; cdr3_length: 14; d_call: TRBD2